This passage covers 15 T cell receptor beta chains from one sample sequenced in a study of shared clonotypes between healthy human individuals. TCRdb's copy holds only in-frame clones and misses some; the assay was immunoSEQ multiplex PCR. The sample has 2 million to 2.5 million clones; less than 95% are singletons. Sequenced material: naive CD4+ T cells from PBMCs. The subset was: CD45RA+ positively selected. Receptors originate from a young man in good health. Some clones in this sample may be carry-over from other donors' samples.

This chain joins TRBV19 and TRBJ2-1, with TRBD2 identical over 10 bases. V shed 3 bases, J shed 7 bases, and the junction held 9 bases outside the gene matches. The CDR3 length is 16 residues. The V gene's germline CDR1 is LNHDA and CDR2 SQIVND (reference sequence). DNA of the CDR3: TGTGCCAGTAGTATCTGGGCTAGCGGGAGAGTTAATGAGCAGTTCTTC. Translating it yields CASSIWASGRVNEQFF.

V gene TRBV7-9 combines with J gene TRBJ2-3; D is unclear. Germline lookup yields CDR1 SEHNR and CDR2 FQNEAQ (reference sequence). This CDR3 has 14 residues. V was cut by 6 bases and J by 4 bases, with 14 bases left in between. The CDR3 is CASRYRDDSDTQYF. The CDR3 DNA reads as TGTGCCAGCAGGTACAGAGACGATTCAGATACGCAGTATTTT.

The genes are TRBV10-3 and TRBJ1-2, with TRBD1 matching over 10 bases. Trimming removed 0 bases from V and 5 bases from J; junction bases left unmatched: 6. The CDR3 contains 16 residues. The V gene's germline CDR1 is ENHRY and CDR2 SYGVKD. As DNA, the CDR3 is TGTGCCATCAGTGAGTCCCGGGGACAGGGGAGTTATGGCTACACCTTC. This gives the protein CAISESRGQGSYGYTF.

The rearrangement links TRBV5-4 to TRBJ2-3; a possible D gene is TRBD1 (5 bases). Germline V CDR1 and CDR2: SGHNT, YYREEE (reference sequence). Trimming took 4 bases from V and 6 from J, leaving 15 bases between them. The CDR3 runs to 14 residues. The CDR3 spells CASSHSTELDTQYF. The CDR3 coding sequence is TGTGCCAGCAGCCACTCGACAGAGTTGGATACGCAGTATTTT.

V and J are TRBV19 and TRBJ1-4; D may be TRBD1 (5 bases). V lost 2 bases and J 10 bases, leaving 8 bases between the germline ends. The germline CDR1 and CDR2 sequences are LNHDA and SQIVND (reference sequence). The CDR3 loop spans 12 amino acids. CDR3 sequence: CASSIRQGKLFF. The CDR3 bases are TGTGCCAGTAGTATACGGCAGGGAAAACTGTTTTTT.

The genes are TRBV19 and TRBJ1-2; 7 bases line up with TRBD1. The CDR3 loop spans 13 amino acids. Looked up from germline, CDR1 is LNHDA and CDR2 is SQIVND (reference sequence). The trim removed 3 bases at V and 8 bases at J, leaving 6 bases unmatched. The CDR3 sequence is CASSIAEGGGYTF. CDR3 DNA sequence: TGTGCCAGTAGTATCGCTGAAGGGGGCGGCTACACCTTC.

This clone was seen once. The chain is built from TRBV6-5 and TRBJ1-4, with unresolved D. Germline loops: CDR1 MNHEY, CDR2 SVGAGI. The CDR3 loop spans 14 amino acids. Trimming cost V 9 bases and J 0 bases, with 11 bases left between them. Here the CDR3 DNA reads TGTGCCAGTAAAGTGACTTCAACTAATGAAAAACTGTTTTTT. Translation gives CASKVTSTNEKLFF.

J is TRBJ2-7 and V is TRBV28, with 10 bases aligning to TRBD2. After removal of 5 bases from V and 3 bases from J, the junction contained 10 bases not matched to a gene. The germline V gene encodes CDR1 MDHEN and CDR2 SYDVKM. The CDR3 is 16 residues long. CDR3 sequence (DNA): TGTGCCAGCAGTACCAGACTAGCGGGCCTGGTCTACGAGCAGTACTTC. Translated, it gives CASSTRLAGLVYEQYF.

The chain links TRBV5-1 to TRBJ2-7; the D is unclear. CDR1 and CDR2 from the germline V gene are SGHRS and YFSETQ. V shed 3 bases and J shed 0 bases, with 16 bases lying between them. CDR3 length: 16 residues. DNA for the CDR3: TGCGCCAGCAGCTCCTTTGACACAACAAGCTCCTACGAGCAGTACTTC. It yields the protein CASSSFDTTSSYEQYF.

Comments on this clone: Additional DNA sequences in this sample encode the identical CDR3. V and J are TRBV7-3 and TRBJ2-3; D is undetermined. Germline V gives CDR1 SGHTA, CDR2 FQGTGA. Trimming cost V 2 bases and J 0 bases, with 6 bases left between them. There are 14 residues in the CDR3. CDR3 DNA: TGTGCCAGCAGCTTAGGTGCTAGCACAGATACGCAGTATTTT. Its translation: CASSLGASTDTQYF.

The chain uses TRBV27 and TRBJ1-3, with 7 bases lining up with TRBD1. After removal of 8 bases from V and 0 bases from J, the junction contained 16 bases not matched to a gene. Germline V gene lookup returns CDR1 MNHEY and CDR2 SMNVEV (reference sequence). The CDR3 is 18 residues long. CDR3 protein: CASGSRDSPSFSGNTIYF. Written as DNA, the CDR3 is TGTGCCAGCGGGTCCCGGGACAGTCCTTCTTTCTCTGGAAACACCATATATTTT.

The V gene is TRBV19, the J gene TRBJ1-4; possibly TRBD1 for D (6 bases). Germline CDR1 is LNHDA and CDR2 is SQIVND (reference sequence). The CDR3 runs to 14 residues. V gave up 10 bases and J gave up 7 bases, with 19 bases separating them. The CDR3 reads CATSINRAGEKLFF. CDR3 bases: TGTGCCACCTCCATTAACAGGGCGGGTGAAAAACTGTTTTTT. Together with reference TRBV19 and TRBJ1-4, the CDR3 gives the full variable domain: DGGITQSPKYLFRKEGQNVTLSCEQNLNHDAMYWYRQDPGQGLRLIYYSQIVNDFQKGDIAEGYSVSREKKESFPLTVTSAQKNPTAFYLCATSINRAGEKLFFGSGTQLSVL.

This clone was detected once. The gene calls are TRBV7-2 and TRBJ2-3; no clear D gene. CDR1 and CDR2 (germline): SGHTA, FQGNSA. The V end lost 1 base, the J end lost 8 bases, and 13 bases lay between the germline ends. The CDR3 spans 14 residues. For the CDR3, the DNA is TGTGCCAGCAGCTTAGGTCTCGTGGAAGGTACGCAGTATTTT. Its protein product is CASSLGLVEGTQYF.

The chain has TRBV6-1 and TRBJ1-5; D is uncertain. Between the trimmed V and J ends, which lost 0 bases and 7 bases, there was a span of 13 bases. CDR3 length: 15 amino acids. Germline-derived CDR1 and CDR2 are MNHNS and SASEGT. In DNA, the CDR3 is TGTGCCAGCAGTGAAGCGGGCGGCTCAGTCCAGCCCCAGCATTTT. Translating gives CASSEAGGSVQPQHF.

This clone occurred a few times. The rearrangement links TRBV2 to TRBJ1-1; maybe TRBD1 (5 bases). Deletions cut 3 bases from V and 4 bases from J, with 9 bases between. This CDR3 is built from 13 residues. Per germline, CDR1 SNHLY and CDR2 FYNNEI. Here the CDR3 DNA reads TGTGCCAGCAGTGAGGCCCAGGGCACTGAAGCTTTCTTT. Protein: CASSEAQGTEAFF.